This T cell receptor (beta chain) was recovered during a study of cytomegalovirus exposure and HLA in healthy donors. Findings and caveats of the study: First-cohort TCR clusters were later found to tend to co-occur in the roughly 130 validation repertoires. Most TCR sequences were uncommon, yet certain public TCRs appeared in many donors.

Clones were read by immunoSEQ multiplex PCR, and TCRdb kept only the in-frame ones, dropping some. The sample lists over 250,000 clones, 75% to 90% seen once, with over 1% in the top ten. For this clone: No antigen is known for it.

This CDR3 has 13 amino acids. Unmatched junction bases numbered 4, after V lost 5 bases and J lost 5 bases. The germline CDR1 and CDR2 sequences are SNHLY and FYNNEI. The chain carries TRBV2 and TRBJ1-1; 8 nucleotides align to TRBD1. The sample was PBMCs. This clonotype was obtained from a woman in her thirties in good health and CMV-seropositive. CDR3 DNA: TGTGCCAGCAGTAGGACAGGGAAAACTGAAGCTTTCTTT. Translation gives CASSRTGKTEAFF.